The next 13 T cell receptor beta chains were all read from a single sample in a study of regulatory T cells in long-lasting Graves disease. Specified time point: persistent/refractory GD, antithyroid drugs over 5 years with positive TRAb. PBMC RNA was the source of the TCR library. According to the study, TCR beta libraries were built with iRepertoire HTBI primers and CDR3-region Arm-PCR. A single record per CDR3 protein comes from TCRdb applying MiXCR to the multiplex PCR reads. The table records over 650,000 distinct CDR3 sequences, approximately 31% of them present only once. The sequences come from peripheral blood mononuclear cells (PBMCs), collected when the disease was refractory, from a patient treated with antithyroid drugs. All receptors come from a female donor with Graves disease.

This clonotype has a count of ten or more. The V and J genes are TRBV19 and TRBJ1-5; D is perhaps TRBD1 (5 bases). V dropped 3 bases and J dropped 6 bases, with 9 bases sitting between them. CDR3 size: 13 residues. Germline V CDR1 and CDR2: LNHDA, SQIVND (reference sequence). The CDR3 loop reads CASSIRGGQPQHF. The CDR3 DNA reads as TGTGCCAGTAGTATCCGGGGCGGTCAGCCCCAGCATTTT.

The chain employs TRBV6-2 or TRBV6-3 and TRBJ2-7, with 9 nucleotides matching TRBD2. This CDR3 spans 15 amino acids. Germline CDR1 reads MNHEY; CDR2 reads SVGEGT. J was trimmed by 9 bases and V by 2 bases; bases with no gene match: 11. CDR3 nucleotide sequence: TGTGCCAGCAGTTACGGGCGGGAGGGCCGTTTGGTGCAGTACTTC. Translating gives CASSYGREGRLVQYF.

This chain connects TRBV19 to TRBJ1-1, with TRBD1 matching 9 bases. V trimming: 6 bases; J trimming: 4 bases; junction bases outside the gene matches: 9. Germline V gene lookup returns CDR1 LNHDA and CDR2 SQIVND (reference sequence). The CDR3 spans 15 residues. The CDR3: CASSAGTGLITEAFF. The CDR3 DNA follows: TGTGCCAGTAGCGCCGGGACAGGGCTTATCACTGAAGCTTTCTTT.

This clonotype was recorded many times. The chain is built from TRBV9 and TRBJ2-7, with a weak D call TRBD2 (5 bases). Between the trimmed V and J ends, which lost 0 bases and 0 bases, there was a span of 10 bases. Germline CDR1 reads SGDLS; CDR2 reads YYNGEE. CDR3 length equals 15 residues. Here the CDR3 reads CASSVDTGSSYEQYF. The CDR3 bases are TGTGCCAGCAGCGTAGATACGGGAAGCTCCTACGAGCAGTACTTC.

Only a few counts were recorded for this clonotype. The chain recombines TRBV12-3 or TRBV12-4 with TRBJ2-5, with 9 bases fitting TRBD2. J gave up 4 bases and V 6 bases, and 9 bases lay outside the gene matches. CDR3 length equals 15 residues. CDR3 DNA: TGTGCCAGCAGGACTAGCGGTTCCTACCCAGAGACCCAGTACTTC. The encoded protein is CASRTSGSYPETQYF.

A few counts support this clonotype. CDR3 loop: CSARPTSVGEQYF. The CDR3 coding sequence is TGCAGTGCTAGGCCCACTAGCGTTGGGGAGCAGTACTTC. The V call is TRBV20-1, the J call TRBJ2-7; 7 nucleotides agree with TRBD2. This CDR3 comprises 13 residues. The V and J ends lost 3 bases and 7 bases, in that order; junction bases with no gene match: 9. Looked up from germline, CDR1 is DFQATT and CDR2 is SNEGSKA (reference sequence).

This clonotype was counted only a few times. The V and J genes are TRBV20-1 and TRBJ2-5; TRBD2 matches at 9 bases. The germline CDR1 and CDR2 sequences are DFQATT and SNEGSKA (reference sequence). The V segment lost 5 bases and the J segment 0 bases; nucleotides outside the gene matches: 13. This CDR3 contains 17 residues. The CDR3 is CSAFRTSDIRYQETQYF. The CDR3 coding sequence is TGCAGTGCTTTCAGGACTAGCGATATTAGGTACCAAGAGACCCAGTACTTC.

The V call is TRBV11-2, the J call TRBJ1-6, with D unresolved. V dropped 4 bases and J dropped 6 bases, with 13 bases sitting between them. Germline lookup yields CDR1 SGHAT and CDR2 FQNNGV. The CDR3 consists of 15 residues. CDR3 sequence (DNA): TGTGCCAGCAGCTCGGACGGAACCAGTAATTCACCCCTCCACTTT. This encodes CASSSDGTSNSPLHF. Full variable domain (remainder filled in from reference TRBV11-2 and TRBJ1-6): EAGVAQSPRYKIIEKRQSVAFWCNPISGHATLYWYQQILGQGPKLLIQFQNNGVVDDSQLPKDRFSAERLKGVDSTLKIQPAKLEDSAVYLCASSSDGTSNSPLHFGNGTRLTVT.

This chain links TRBV19 with TRBJ2-7; TRBD2 matches at 10 bases. The CDR3 loop spans 13 amino acids. The V and J ends lost 5 bases and 5 bases, in that order; junction bases with no gene match: 3. CDR1 LNHDA and CDR2 SQIVND come from the germline V gene (reference sequence). The CDR3, as DNA: TGTGCCAGTAGTTTACTAGCGGGAAACGAGCAGTACTTC. Amino acids: CASSLLAGNEQYF.

As to this clonotype: The CDR3 carries no conserved terminal phenylalanine or tryptophan, so it likely arises from a read error. The chain has TRBV30 and TRBJ1-1, with D unresolved. The CDR3 is 13 residues long. Germline CDR1 and CDR2: GTSNPN and SVGIG (reference sequence). V was trimmed by 2 bases and J by 0 bases, leaving 7 bases between them. In DNA, the CDR3 is TGTGCCTGGAGTCTACTCATGAACACTGAAGCTTTCCTT. Translation gives CAWSLLMNTEAFL.

The V call is TRBV3-1, the J call TRBJ2-5; maybe TRBD1 (6 bases). The CDR3 has 14 amino acids. In germline, CDR1 is LGHDT, CDR2 YNNKEL (reference sequence). The V end lost 4 bases, the J end lost 6 bases, and 15 bases lay between the germline ends. CDR3 in DNA: TGTGCCAGCAGCCCTTCACCAGGGGTCCAGACCCAGTACTTC. It yields the protein CASSPSPGVQTQYF.

At least ten counts were recorded for this clonotype. V and J are TRBV28 and TRBJ2-5; TRBD1 matches at 7 bases. This CDR3 has 15 residues. Trimming removed 4 bases from V and 5 bases from J; junction bases left unmatched: 10. The V gene's germline CDR1 is MDHEN and CDR2 SYDVKM. The CDR3 sequence is CASSSGQVNSETQYF. In DNA, the CDR3 is TGTGCCAGCAGTTCAGGACAGGTGAACTCGGAGACCCAGTACTTC.

In this sample, this clonotype turned up many times. V and J are TRBV5-1 and TRBJ2-7, with 9 positions matching TRBD1. Per the germline V gene, CDR1 is SGHRS and CDR2 is YFSETQ. CDR3 length: 15 residues. Trimming took 4 bases from V and 3 from J; bases not matched to a gene: 8. As DNA, the CDR3 is TGCGCCAGCAGCAGAATGGGACAGGGAGGCTACGAGCAGTACTTC. Its protein product is CASSRMGQGGYEQYF.